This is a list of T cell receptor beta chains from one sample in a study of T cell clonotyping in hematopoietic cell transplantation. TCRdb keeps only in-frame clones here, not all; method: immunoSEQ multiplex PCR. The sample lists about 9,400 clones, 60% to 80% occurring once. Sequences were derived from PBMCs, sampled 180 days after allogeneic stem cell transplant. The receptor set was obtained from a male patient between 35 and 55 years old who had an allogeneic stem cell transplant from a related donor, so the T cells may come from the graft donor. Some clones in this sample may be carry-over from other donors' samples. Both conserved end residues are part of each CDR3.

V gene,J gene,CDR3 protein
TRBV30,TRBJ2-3,CAWIHSRLGGTDTQYF
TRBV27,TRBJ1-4,CASSLYTNEKLFF
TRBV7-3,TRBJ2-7,CASSLTGAGGNPYEQYF
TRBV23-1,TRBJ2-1,CASIPGPKGNEQFF
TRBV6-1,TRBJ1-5,CASSGGQTNQPQHF
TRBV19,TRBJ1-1,CASSVTGMNTEAFF
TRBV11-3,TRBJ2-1,CASSLGLAGYEQFF
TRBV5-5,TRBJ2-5,CATDPLGGNWETQYF
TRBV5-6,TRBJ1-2,CASSLKAYGYTF
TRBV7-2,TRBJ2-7,CASSFTTGTYEQYF
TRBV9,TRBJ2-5,CASSGAPGAETQYF
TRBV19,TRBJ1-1,CASSIDTGGRPEAFF
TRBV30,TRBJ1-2,CAWSVGGGGVNYGYTF
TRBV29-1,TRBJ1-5,CSVEDVGPVGGEANQPQHF
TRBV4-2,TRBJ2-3,CASSQVQGPDTQYF
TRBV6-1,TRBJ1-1,CASSLWNTEAFF
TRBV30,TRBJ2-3,CAGRRGLSTDTQYF
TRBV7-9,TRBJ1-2,CASSPGGTPTLANYGYTF
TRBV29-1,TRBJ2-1,CSVEDPGTSSYNEQFF
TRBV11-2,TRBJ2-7,CASSLGFLKWRGAPYEQYF
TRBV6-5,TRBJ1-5,CASSSKGGRGNQPQHF
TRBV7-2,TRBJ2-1,CASSLAGRGQFF
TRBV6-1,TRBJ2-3,CASSDRQGSIGDTQYF
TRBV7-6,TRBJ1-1,CASSPIMRMAEAFF
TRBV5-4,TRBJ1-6,CASSPDTYPGSPLHF
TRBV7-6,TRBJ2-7,CASSPRQGHDEQYF
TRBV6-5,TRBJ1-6,CASTQGSSYNSPLHF
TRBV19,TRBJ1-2,CASSGPLHISNYGYTF
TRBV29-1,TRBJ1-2,CSVRPGDNYGYTF
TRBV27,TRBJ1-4,CASSPGTVEKLFF
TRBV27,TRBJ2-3,CASRSRPDTQYF
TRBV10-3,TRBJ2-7,CAIGGGRDYEQYF
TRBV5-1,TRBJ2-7,CASSLGQGREQYF
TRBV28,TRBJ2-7,CASSLERKGYEQYF
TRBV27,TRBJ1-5,CASSSSGVYSNQPQHF
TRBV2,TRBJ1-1,CASSVSSWGYTEAFF
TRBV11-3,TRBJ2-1,CASSFSSYNEQFF
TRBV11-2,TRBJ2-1,CASSLLRGGGSYNEQFF
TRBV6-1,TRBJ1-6,CASSEARVSRDSSSPLHF
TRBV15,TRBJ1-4,CATAPGGINEKLFF
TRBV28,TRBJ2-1,CASSPGRGRSSYNEQFF
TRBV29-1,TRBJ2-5,CSVEGSFRDRERETQYF